The present T cell receptor (beta chain) was sequenced within a study of cytomegalovirus exposure and HLA in healthy donors. The CDR3 contains 13 residues. V dropped 10 bases and J dropped 5 bases, with 18 bases sitting between them. CDR1 is MDHEN and CDR2 is SYDVKM in the germline V gene. Both 60 Vbeta primers and 13 Jbeta primers went into the PCR. Produced via immunoSEQ multiplex PCR; TCRdb's table is partial and in-frame only. The data contain under 150,000 clones, 82% of them singletons. This clone was observed a handful of times. The chain is built from TRBV28 and TRBJ2-7; perhaps TRBD1 as D (6 bases). This sequence was found in a male donor in good health and CMV-seronegative. Sequencing was carried out using PBMCs. The DNA for the CDR3 is TGTGCCACCGATGCCTACCAGGGGCACGAGCAGTACTTC. Protein sequence: CATDAYQGHEQYF.